Each of the 9 T cell receptor beta chains below was sequenced from the same sample in a study of cytomegalovirus exposure and HLA in healthy donors. PCR was performed using 60 Vbeta and 13 Jbeta primers. Sequencing was performed with immunoSEQ multiplex PCR; in TCRdb, only in-frame clones are kept and a portion is missing. The sample includes about 170,000 clones, 80% of them seen just once. Material for sequencing was PBMCs. The source is a male donor in good health and CMV-seronegative.

The chain joins TRBV6-6 to TRBJ1-2, with D maybe TRBD1 (6 bases). Trimming removed 8 bases from V and 4 bases from J, with 11 bases in between. CDR1 is MNHNY and CDR2 is SVGAGI in the germline V gene (reference sequence). CDR3 size: 12 residues. The CDR3 sequence: CASFGRGYGYTF. The CDR3 nucleotides read TGTGCCAGCTTCGGCAGGGGCTATGGCTACACCTTC.

With regard to this clone: Other DNA sequences from this sample encode an identical CDR3 as well. CDR3 loop: CASSSGQNTEAFF. CDR3 nucleotide sequence: TGCGCCAGCAGCTCCGGACAGAACACTGAAGCTTTCTTT. This chain links TRBV5-1 with TRBJ1-1; D might be TRBD1 (5 bases). V lost 3 bases and J 1 base, leaving 7 bases between the germline ends. The germline V gene encodes CDR1 SGHRS and CDR2 YFSETQ. The CDR3 runs to 13 residues.

The chain employs TRBV2 and TRBJ2-1, with D possibly matching TRBD2 (5 bases). CDR1 is SNHLY and CDR2 is FYNNEI in the germline V gene. This CDR3 spans 12 amino acids. The V gene lost 6 bases and the J gene lost 4 bases, with 7 bases spanning the gap. The CDR3 reads CASSPGYNEQFF. CDR3 nucleotide sequence: TGTGCCAGCAGCCCGGGGTACAATGAGCAGTTCTTC.

The chain combines TRBV5-6 with TRBJ1-4; D possibly corresponds to TRBD1 (6 bases). The CDR3 has 14 amino acids. Between the trimmed V and J ends, which lost 3 bases and 5 bases, there was a span of 11 bases. In germline, CDR1 is SGHDT, CDR2 YYEEEE. The CDR3 sequence: CASSWGGRNEKLFF. The CDR3 DNA sequence: TGTGCCAGCAGCTGGGGGGGGCGAAATGAAAAACTGTTTTTT.

J is TRBJ2-5 and V is TRBV7-9, with D perhaps matching TRBD1 (6 bases). The J call is in doubt because the DNA end fits TRBJ2-7 better. Germline CDR1 SEHNR, CDR2 FQNEAQ (reference sequence). CDR3 length: 14 residues. The CDR3, as DNA: TGTGCCAGCAGCTTAGTTTCAGGGGTTTACGAGCAGTACTTC. Protein sequence: CASSLVSGVYEQYF.

Turning to this clone: Other DNA sequences from this sample encode an identical CDR3 as well. The chain has TRBV5-1 and TRBJ2-6; 7 bases map to TRBD2. The CDR3 extends over 16 amino acids. V gave up 0 bases and J gave up 2 bases; unmatched junction bases: 2. Germline assignment: CDR1 SGHRS and CDR2 YFSETQ. The CDR3 nucleotides are TGCGCCAGCAGCTTGGGGGGAGGGACTGGGGCCAACGTCCTGACTTTC. Its translation is CASSLGGGTGANVLTF.

This clone appeared a single time. The J gene is TRBJ1-6, the V gene TRBV6-6; a possible D gene is TRBD1 (6 bases). The V gene's germline CDR1 is MNHNY and CDR2 SVGAGI (reference sequence). The CDR3 spans 15 residues. V gave up 0 bases and J gave up 5 bases, with 8 bases separating them. DNA of the CDR3: TGTGCCAGCAGTTACTCCGGGACAAATAATTCACCCCTCCACTTT. This codes for CASSYSGTNNSPLHF.

The chain is built from TRBV5-1 and TRBJ1-2; 10 nucleotides align to TRBD1. V shed 5 bases and J 4 bases; nucleotides not matched to a gene: 14. CDR3 length: 17 amino acids. CDR1 is SGHRS and CDR2 is YFSETQ in the germline V gene. Written as DNA, the CDR3 is TGCGCCAGCAGACGGGTGTCTCCGACAGGGGGCGGCTATGGCTACACCTTC. Amino acids: CASRRVSPTGGGYGYTF.

The chain uses TRBV11-2 and TRBJ2-5, with unresolved D. Germline lookup yields CDR1 SGHAT and CDR2 FQNNGV. The CDR3 has 15 residues. V lost 5 bases to trimming and J lost 1 base, with 14 bases between them. The CDR3 nucleotides read TGTGCCAGCAGCCGTATTTTGAGCCCCCAAGAGACCCAGTACTTC. Its translation is CASSRILSPQETQYF.